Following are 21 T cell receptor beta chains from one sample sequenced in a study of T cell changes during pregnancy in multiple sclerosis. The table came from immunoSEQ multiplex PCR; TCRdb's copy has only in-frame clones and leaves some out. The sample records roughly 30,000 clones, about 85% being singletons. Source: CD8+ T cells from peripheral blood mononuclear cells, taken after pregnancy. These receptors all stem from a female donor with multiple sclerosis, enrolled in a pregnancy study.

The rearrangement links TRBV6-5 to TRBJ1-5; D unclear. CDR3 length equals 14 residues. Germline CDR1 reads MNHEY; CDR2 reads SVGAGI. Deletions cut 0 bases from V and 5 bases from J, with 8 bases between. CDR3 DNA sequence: TGTGCCAGCAGTTACTCGGAGGGCGATCAGCCCCAGCATTTT. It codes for CASSYSEGDQPQHF.

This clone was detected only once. The CDR3 is CASSPTGLSGANVLTF. The CDR3 DNA sequence: TGTGCCAGCAGTCCGACAGGCCTCTCTGGGGCCAACGTCCTGACTTTC. The V call is TRBV6-4, the J call TRBJ2-6; TRBD1 might be the D (6 bases). Per germline, CDR1 MRHNA and CDR2 SNTAGT. This CDR3 is 16 amino acids long. V lost 5 bases to trimming and J lost 0 bases, with 11 bases between them.

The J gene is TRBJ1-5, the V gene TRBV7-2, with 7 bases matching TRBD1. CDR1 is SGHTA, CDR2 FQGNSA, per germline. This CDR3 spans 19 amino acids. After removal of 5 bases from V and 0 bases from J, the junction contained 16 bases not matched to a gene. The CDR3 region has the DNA TGTGCCAGCAGCGTAAAAGGACAGGCCTACTTTCATAGCAATCAGCCCCAGCATTTT. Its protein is CASSVKGQAYFHSNQPQHF.

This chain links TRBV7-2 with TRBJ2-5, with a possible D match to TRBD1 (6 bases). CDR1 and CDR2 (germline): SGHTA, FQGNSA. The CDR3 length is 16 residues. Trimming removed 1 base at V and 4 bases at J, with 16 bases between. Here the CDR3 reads CASSLVGLGAPETQYF. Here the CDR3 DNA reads TGTGCCAGCAGCTTAGTAGGACTGGGGGCCCCAGAGACCCAGTACTTC.

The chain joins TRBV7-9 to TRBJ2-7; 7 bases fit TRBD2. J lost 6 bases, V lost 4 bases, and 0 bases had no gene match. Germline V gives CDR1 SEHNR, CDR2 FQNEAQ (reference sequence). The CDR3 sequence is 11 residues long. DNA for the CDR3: TGTGCCAGCAGCTGGGGGGGCGAGCAGTACTTC. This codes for CASSWGGEQYF.

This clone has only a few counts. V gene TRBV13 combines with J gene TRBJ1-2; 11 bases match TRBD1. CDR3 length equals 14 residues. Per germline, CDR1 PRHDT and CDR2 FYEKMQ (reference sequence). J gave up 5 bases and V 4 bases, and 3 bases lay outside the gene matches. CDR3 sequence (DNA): TGTGCCAGCAGCTCCGGACAGGGGGCATATGGCTACACCTTC. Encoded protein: CASSSGQGAYGYTF.

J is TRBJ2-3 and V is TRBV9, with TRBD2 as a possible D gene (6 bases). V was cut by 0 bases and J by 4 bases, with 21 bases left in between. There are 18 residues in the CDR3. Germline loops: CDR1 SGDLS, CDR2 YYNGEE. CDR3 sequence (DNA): TGTGCCAGCAGCGTAGACCCCTCTGGAGGCGCGGGATCAGATACGCAGTATTTT. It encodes CASSVDPSGGAGSDTQYF.

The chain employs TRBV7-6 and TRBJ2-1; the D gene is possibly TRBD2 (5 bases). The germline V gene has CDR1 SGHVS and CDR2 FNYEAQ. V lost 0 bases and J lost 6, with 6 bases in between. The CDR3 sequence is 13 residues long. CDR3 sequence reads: CASSLAGANEQFF. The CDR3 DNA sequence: TGTGCCAGCAGCTTAGCGGGAGCCAATGAGCAGTTCTTC.

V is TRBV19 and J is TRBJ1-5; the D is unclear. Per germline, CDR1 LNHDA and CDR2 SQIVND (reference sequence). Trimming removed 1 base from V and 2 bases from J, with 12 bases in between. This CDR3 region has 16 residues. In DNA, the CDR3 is TGTGCCAGTAGTATAGTCGGGGAGTTCGGCAATCAGCCCCAGCATTTT. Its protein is CASSIVGEFGNQPQHF.

The DNA of the CDR3 is TGTGCCAGCAGTGACGGGACAGGGGGTGAAAAACTGTTTTTT. Encoded protein: CASSDGTGGEKLFF. The genes are TRBV6-5 and TRBJ1-4, with 11 positions matching TRBD1. J lost 7 bases, V lost 5 bases, and 3 bases had no gene match. The germline gives CDR1 MNHEY, CDR2 SVGAGI. The CDR3 has 14 residues.

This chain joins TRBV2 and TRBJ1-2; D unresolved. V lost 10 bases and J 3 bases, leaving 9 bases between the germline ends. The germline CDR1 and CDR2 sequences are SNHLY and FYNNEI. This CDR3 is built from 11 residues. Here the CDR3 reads CATPRDYGYTF. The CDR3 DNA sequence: TGTGCCACCCCCCGGGACTATGGCTACACCTTC.

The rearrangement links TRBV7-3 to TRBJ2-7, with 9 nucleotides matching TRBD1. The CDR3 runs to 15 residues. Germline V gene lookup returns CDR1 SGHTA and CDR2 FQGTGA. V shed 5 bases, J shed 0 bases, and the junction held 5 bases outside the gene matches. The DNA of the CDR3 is TGTGCCAGCAGCAGGGGACAGGGAACCTCCTACGAGCAGTACTTC. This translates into CASSRGQGTSYEQYF. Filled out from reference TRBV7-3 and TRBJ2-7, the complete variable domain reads GAGVSQTPSNKVTEKGKYVELRCDPISGHTALYWYRQSLGQGPEFLIYFQGTGAADDSGLPNDRFFAVRPEGSVSTLKIQRTERGDSAVYLCASSRGQGTSYEQYFGPGTRLTVT.

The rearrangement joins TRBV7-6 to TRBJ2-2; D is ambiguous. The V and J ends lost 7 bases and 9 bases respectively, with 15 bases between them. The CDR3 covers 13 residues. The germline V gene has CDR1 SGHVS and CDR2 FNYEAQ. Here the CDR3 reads CASIYISGRELFF. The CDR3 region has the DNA TGTGCCAGCATCTATATTTCGGGTCGGGAGCTGTTTTTT.

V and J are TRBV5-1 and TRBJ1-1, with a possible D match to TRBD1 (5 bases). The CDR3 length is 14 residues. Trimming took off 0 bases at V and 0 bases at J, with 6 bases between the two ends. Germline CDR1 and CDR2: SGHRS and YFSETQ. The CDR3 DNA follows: TGCGCCAGCAGCTTGGGACAGATGAACACTGAAGCTTTCTTT. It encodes CASSLGQMNTEAFF.

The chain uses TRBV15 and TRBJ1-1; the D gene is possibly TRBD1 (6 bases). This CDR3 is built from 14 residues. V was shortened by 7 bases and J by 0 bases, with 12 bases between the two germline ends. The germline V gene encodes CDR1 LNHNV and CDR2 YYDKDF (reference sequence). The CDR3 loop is CATNPTGMNTEAFF. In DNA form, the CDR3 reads TGTGCCACCAACCCGACAGGTATGAACACTGAAGCTTTCTTT.

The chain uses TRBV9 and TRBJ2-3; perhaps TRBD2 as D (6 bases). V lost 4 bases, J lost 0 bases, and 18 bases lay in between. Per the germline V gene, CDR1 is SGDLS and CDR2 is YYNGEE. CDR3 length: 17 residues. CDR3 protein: CASSIPGDTSSTDTQYF. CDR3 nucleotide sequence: TGTGCCAGCAGCATCCCGGGAGACACCTCTAGCACAGATACGCAGTATTTT. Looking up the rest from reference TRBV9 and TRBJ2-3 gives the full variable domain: DSGVTQTPKHLITATGQRVTLRCSPRSGDLSVYWYQQSLDQGLQFLIQYYNGEERAKGNILERFSAQQFPDLHSELNLSSLELGDSALYFCASSIPGDTSSTDTQYFGPGTRLTVL.

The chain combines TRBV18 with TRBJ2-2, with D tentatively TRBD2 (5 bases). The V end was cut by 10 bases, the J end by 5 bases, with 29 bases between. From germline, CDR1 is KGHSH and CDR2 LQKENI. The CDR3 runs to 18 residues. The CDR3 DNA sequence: TGTGCCACCGCCATCGGACTGGGGAATTTGGTAGAAACCGGGGAGCTGTTTTTT. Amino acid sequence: CATAIGLGNLVETGELFF.

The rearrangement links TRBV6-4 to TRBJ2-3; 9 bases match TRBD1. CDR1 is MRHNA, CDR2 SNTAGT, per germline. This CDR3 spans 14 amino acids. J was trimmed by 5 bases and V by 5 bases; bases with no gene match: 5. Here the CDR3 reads CASSFTGGIDTQYF. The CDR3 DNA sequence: TGTGCCAGCAGTTTTACAGGGGGCATAGATACGCAGTATTTT.

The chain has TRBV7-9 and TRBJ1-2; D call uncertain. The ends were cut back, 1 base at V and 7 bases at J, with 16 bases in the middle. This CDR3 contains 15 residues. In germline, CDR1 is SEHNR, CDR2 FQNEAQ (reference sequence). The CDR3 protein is CASSLDSQKRAGYTF. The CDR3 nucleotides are TGTGCCAGCAGCTTAGACTCCCAAAAGCGAGCTGGCTACACCTTC.

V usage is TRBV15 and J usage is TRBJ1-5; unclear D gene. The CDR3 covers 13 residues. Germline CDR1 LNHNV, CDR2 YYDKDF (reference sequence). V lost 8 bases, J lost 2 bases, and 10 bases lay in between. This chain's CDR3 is CATRGMGNQPQHF. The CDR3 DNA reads TGTGCCACCCGGGGTATGGGCAATCAGCCCCAGCATTTT.

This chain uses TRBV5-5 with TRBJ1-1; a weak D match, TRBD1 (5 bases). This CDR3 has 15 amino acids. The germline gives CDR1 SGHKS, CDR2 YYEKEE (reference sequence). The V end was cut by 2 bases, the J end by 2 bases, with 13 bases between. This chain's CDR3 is CASSLLPGINTEAFF. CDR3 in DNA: TGTGCCAGCAGCTTACTACCAGGGATCAACACTGAAGCTTTCTTT.